This T cell receptor beta chain was captured in a study of blood T cell repertoires in COVID-19. Looked up from germline, CDR1 is SGHAT and CDR2 is FQNNGV. V gave up 7 bases and J gave up 5 bases, with 18 bases separating them. The CDR3 covers 14 residues. The method was immunoSEQ multiplex PCR; TCRdb's version includes in-frame clones alone and lacks a portion of them. The sample has about 120,000 clones; 80% to 90% are singletons. The sequence was obtained from a human donor with acute or convalescent COVID-19. The donor label of this sample is uncertain. This chain joins TRBV11-2 and TRBJ2-7, with D perhaps matching TRBD2 (6 bases). The sequenced sample consisted of peripheral blood. The CDR3 here is CASKEFQGGHEQYF. Here the CDR3 DNA reads TGTGCCAGCAAAGAATTTCAGGGAGGCCACGAGCAGTACTTC.